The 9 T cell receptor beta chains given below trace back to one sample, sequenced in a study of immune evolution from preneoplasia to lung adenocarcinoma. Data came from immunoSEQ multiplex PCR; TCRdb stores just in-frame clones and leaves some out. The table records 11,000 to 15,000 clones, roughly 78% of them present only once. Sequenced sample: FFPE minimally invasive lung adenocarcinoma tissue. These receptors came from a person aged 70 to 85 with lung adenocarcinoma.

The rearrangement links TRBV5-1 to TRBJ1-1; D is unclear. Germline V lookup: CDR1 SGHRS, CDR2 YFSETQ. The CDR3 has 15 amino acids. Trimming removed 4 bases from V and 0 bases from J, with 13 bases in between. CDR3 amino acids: CASSPGAAMNTEAFF. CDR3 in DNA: TGCGCCAGCAGCCCGGGAGCCGCCATGAACACTGAAGCTTTCTTT.

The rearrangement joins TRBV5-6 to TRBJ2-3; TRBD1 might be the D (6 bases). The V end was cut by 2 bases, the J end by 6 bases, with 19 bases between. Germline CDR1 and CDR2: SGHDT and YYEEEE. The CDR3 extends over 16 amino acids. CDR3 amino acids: CASSFRFSGTGDTQYF. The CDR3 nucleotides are TGTGCCAGCAGCTTTCGTTTCTCGGGAACAGGGGATACGCAGTATTTT.

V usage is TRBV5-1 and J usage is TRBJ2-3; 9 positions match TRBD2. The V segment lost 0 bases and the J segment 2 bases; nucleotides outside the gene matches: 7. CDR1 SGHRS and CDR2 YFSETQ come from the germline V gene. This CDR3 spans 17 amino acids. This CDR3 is CASSLDGLATPTDTQYF. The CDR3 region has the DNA TGCGCCAGCAGCTTGGATGGACTAGCGACTCCCACAGATACGCAGTATTTT.

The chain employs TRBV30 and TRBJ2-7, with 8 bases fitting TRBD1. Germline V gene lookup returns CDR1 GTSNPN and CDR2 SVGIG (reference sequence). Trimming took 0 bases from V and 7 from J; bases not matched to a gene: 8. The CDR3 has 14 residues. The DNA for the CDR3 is TGTGCCTGGAGTGTCGATTACAGGGGGAGGGAGCAGTACTTC. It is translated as CAWSVDYRGREQYF.

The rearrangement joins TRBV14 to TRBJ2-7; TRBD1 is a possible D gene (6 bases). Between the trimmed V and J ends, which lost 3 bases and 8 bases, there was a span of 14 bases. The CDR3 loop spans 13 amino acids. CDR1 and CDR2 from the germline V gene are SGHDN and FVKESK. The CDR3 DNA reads TGTGCCAGCAGCCAGGGGGCCGCACGGCAGCAGTACTTC. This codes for CASSQGAARQQYF. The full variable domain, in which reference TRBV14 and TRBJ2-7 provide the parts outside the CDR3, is EAGVTQFPSHSVIEKGQTVTLRCDPISGHDNLYWYRRVMGKEIKFLLHFVKESKQDESGMPNNRFLAERTGGTYSTLKVQPAELEDSGVYFCASSQGAARQQYFGPGTRLTVT.

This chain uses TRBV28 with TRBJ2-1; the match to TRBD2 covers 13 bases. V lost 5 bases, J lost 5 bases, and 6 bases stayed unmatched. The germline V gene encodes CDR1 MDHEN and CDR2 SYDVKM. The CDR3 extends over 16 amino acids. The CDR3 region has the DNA TGTGCCAGCAGTCAGACTAGCGGGGGGCGGGACAATGAGCAGTTCTTC. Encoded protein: CASSQTSGGRDNEQFF.

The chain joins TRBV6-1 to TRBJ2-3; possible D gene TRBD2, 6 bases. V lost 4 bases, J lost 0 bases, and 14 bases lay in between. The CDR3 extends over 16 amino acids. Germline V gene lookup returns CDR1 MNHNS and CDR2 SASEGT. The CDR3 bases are TGTGCCAGCAGTGTCCGGGGGATGACTAGCACAGATACGCAGTATTTT. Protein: CASSVRGMTSTDTQYF.

The CDR3 DNA sequence: TGCGCCAGCAGCCACGGGGGGTCTAGCACAGATACGCAGTATTTT. Its protein product is CASSHGGSSTDTQYF. The rearrangement uses TRBV4-1 and TRBJ2-3; 7 nucleotides line up with TRBD2. CDR3 length: 15 residues. V shed 3 bases, J shed 0 bases, and the junction held 3 bases outside the gene matches. The germline V gene encodes CDR1 MGHRA and CDR2 YSYEKL.

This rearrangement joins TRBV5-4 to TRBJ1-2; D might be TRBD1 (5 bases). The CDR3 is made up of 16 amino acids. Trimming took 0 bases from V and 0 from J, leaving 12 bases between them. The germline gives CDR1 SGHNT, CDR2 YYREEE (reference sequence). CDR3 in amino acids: CASSLGGVGSNYGYTF. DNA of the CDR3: TGTGCCAGCAGCTTGGGGGGGGTGGGATCTAACTATGGCTACACCTTC.